Described below is a single TCR beta chain sequence and its context. The antigen is unknown. This entry belongs to a study of CD8+CD57+ T cells in acquired aplastic anemia. Profiling that covered TCR beta VDJ and CDR3 relied on genomic DNA as its template. TCRdb re-called the reads with MiXCR, one entry per CDR3 protein. This sample has 210,000 or so distinct CDR3 sequences, with about half found just once. Germline V gene sequence: CDR1 LNHDA, CDR2 SQIVND (reference sequence). Trimming took 8 bases from V and 4 from J, leaving 21 bases between them. CDR3 length: 16 residues. Whoever was chosen for sequencing had shown CD8+CD57+ cell expansion by flow cytometry. Severe acquired aplastic anemia was diagnosed in all patients. Study-wide results and limits: Both patients and controls carried the same twenty-nine CD8+ CDR3 sequences.

The sequence was obtained from a human donor with aplastic anemia. The sample taken for sequencing was sorted CD4+, CD8+, or CD8+CD57+ T cells (not recorded which) from PBMCs. The J gene is TRBJ1-3, the V gene TRBV19; D unclear. The CDR3 bases are TGTGCCAGTTCGACGCTACTCTCCTACGAGGGAAACACCATATATTTT. This sequence encodes CASSTLLSYEGNTIYF.